This T cell receptor beta chain was documented in a study of Tregs in tolerant kidney transplant recipients. Clones were read by immunoSEQ multiplex PCR, and TCRdb kept only the in-frame ones, dropping some. The sample table sets out 2,700 or so clones. After about 6 days with irradiated graft donor PBMCs, CFSE-labeled recipient PBMCs were FACS-sorted. The study's findings and limits: No direct test of biological reproducibility was done here. Tregs expanded with activated donor B cells seemed most donor-specific.

After removal of 4 bases from V and 0 bases from J, the junction contained 9 bases not matched to a gene. Germline-derived CDR1 and CDR2 are MDHEN and SYDVKM. The CDR3 sequence is 17 residues long. This clone is medium-sized by frequency. What it recognizes is unknown. The read ends 3 residues early relative to the CDR3; the germline J gene fills the gap. Source: CD8+ T cells from blood cultured with allogeneic cells, taken before the transplant. The chain carries TRBV28 and TRBJ2-1; 7 bases are a match to TRBD1. The clonotype originates from a human patient who received a combined kidney and bone marrow transplant. Partial CDR3 DNA: TGTGCCAGCAGTTATCTTACAGGGGACCCCTCCTACAATGAG. Translated: CASSYLTGDPSYNE. The entire CDR3 is CASSYLTGDPSYNEQFF.